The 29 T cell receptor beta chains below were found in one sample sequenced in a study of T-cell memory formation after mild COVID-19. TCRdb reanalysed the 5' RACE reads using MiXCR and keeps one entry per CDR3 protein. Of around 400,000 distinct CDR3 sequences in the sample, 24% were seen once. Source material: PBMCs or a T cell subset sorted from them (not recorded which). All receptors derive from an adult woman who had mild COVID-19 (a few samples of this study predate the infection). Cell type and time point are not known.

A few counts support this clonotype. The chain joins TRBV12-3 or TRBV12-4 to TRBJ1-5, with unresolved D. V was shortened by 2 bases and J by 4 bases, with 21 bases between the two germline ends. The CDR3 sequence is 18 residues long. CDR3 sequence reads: CASSLRLDLIHANQPQHF. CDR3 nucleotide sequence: TGTGCCAGCAGTTTACGCCTCGACCTAATCCACGCAAATCAGCCCCAGCATTTT.

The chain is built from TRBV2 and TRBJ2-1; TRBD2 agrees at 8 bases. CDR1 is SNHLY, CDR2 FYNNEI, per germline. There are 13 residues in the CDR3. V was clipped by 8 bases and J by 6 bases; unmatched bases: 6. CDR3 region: CASLSGAGNEQFF. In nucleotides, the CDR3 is TGTGCCAGCCTTAGCGGGGCCGGCAATGAGCAGTTCTTC.

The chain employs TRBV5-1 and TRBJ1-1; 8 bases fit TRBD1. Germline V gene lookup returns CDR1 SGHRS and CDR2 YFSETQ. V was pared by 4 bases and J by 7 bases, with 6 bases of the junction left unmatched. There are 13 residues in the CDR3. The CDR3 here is CASSPPGQVEAFF. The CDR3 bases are TGCGCCAGCAGCCCGCCGGGACAGGTTGAAGCTTTCTTT.

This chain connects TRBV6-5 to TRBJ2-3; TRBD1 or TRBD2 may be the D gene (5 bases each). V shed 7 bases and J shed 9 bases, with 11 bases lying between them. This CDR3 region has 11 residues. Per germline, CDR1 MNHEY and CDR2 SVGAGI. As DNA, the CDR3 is TGTGCCAGCATGAGGGGAATAACGCAGTATTTT. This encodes CASMRGITQYF.

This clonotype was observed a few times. CDR3 DNA: TGTGCCAGCAGCTATGGGACTTACACTGAAGCTTTCTTT. As protein: CASSYGTYTEAFF. The chain carries TRBV7-2 and TRBJ1-1, with a tentative D call TRBD1 (5 bases). Germline V CDR1 and CDR2: SGHTA, FQGNSA. The CDR3 is 13 residues long. Between the trimmed V and J ends, which lost 4 bases and 3 bases, there was a span of 9 bases. The full variable domain, in which reference TRBV7-2 and TRBJ1-1 provide the parts outside the CDR3, is GAGVSQSPSNKVTEKGKDVELRCDPISGHTALYWYRQSLGQGLEFLIYFQGNSAPDKSGLPSDRFSAERTGGSVSTLTIQRTQQEDSAVYLCASSYGTYTEAFFGQGTRLTVV.

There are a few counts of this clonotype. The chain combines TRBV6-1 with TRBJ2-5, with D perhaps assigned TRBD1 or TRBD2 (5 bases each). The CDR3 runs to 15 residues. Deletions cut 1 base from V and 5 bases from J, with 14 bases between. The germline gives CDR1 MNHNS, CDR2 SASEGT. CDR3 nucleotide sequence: TGTGCCAGCAGTGAAGACCAGGGAGCGAAGGAGACCCAGTACTTC. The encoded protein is CASSEDQGAKETQYF.

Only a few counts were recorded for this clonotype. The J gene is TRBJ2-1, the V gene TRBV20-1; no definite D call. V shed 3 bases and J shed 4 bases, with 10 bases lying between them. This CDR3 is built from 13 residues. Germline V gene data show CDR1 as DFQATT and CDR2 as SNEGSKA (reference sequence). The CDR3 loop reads CSARDETYNEQFF. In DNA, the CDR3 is TGCAGTGCTAGGGACGAGACATACAATGAGCAGTTCTTC.

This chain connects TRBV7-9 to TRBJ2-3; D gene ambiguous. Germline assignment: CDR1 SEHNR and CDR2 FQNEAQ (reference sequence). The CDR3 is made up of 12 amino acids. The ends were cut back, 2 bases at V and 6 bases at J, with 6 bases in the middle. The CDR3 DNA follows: TGTGCCAGCAGCTTATCCATCGATACGCAGTATTTT. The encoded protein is CASSLSIDTQYF.

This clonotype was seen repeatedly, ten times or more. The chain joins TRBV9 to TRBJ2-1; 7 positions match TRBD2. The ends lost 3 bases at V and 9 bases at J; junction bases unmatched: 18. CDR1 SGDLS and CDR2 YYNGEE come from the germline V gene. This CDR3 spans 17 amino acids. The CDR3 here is CASSEKAWPTGRGEQFF. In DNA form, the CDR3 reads TGTGCCAGCAGCGAAAAGGCGTGGCCCACGGGGAGGGGTGAGCAGTTCTTC.

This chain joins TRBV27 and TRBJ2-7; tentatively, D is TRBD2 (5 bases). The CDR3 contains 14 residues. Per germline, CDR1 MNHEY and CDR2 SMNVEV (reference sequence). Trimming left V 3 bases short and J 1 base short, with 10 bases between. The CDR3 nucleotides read TGTGCCAGCAGTTTCGGAGGTCCTTCCTACGAGCAGTACTTC. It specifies CASSFGGPSYEQYF.

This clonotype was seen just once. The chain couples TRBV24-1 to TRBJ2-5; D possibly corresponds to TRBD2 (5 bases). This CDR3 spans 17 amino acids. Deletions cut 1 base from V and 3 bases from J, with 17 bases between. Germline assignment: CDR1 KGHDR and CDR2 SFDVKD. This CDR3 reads CATSDFKREGPKETQYF. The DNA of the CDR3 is TGTGCCACCAGTGATTTTAAGCGAGAGGGTCCAAAAGAGACCCAGTACTTC.

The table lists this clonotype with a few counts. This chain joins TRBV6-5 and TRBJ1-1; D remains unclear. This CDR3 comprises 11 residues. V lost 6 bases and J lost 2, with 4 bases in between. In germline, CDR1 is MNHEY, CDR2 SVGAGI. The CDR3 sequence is CASRHNTEAFF. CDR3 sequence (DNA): TGTGCCAGCAGACATAACACTGAAGCTTTCTTT.

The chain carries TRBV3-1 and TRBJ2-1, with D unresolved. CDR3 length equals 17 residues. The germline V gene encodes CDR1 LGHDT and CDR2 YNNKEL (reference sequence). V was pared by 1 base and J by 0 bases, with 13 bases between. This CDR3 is CASSQGRAGSSYNEQFF. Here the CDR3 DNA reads TGTGCCAGCAGCCAAGGGCGAGCCGGAAGCTCCTACAATGAGCAGTTCTTC.

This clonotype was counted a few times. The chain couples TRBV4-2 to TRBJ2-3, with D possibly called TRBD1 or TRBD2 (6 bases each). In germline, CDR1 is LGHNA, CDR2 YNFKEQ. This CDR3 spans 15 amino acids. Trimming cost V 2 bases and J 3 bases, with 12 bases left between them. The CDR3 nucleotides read TGTGCCAGCAGCCAAAGGAGGGGGGAGACAGATACGCAGTATTTT. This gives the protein CASSQRRGETDTQYF.

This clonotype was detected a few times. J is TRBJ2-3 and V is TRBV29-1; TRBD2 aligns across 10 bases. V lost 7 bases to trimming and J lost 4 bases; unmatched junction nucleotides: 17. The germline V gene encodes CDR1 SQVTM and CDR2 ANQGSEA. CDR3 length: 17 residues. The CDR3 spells CSARDSGRARGADTQYF. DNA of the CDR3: TGCAGCGCCAGAGACAGCGGGAGGGCCCGGGGCGCAGATACGCAGTATTTT.

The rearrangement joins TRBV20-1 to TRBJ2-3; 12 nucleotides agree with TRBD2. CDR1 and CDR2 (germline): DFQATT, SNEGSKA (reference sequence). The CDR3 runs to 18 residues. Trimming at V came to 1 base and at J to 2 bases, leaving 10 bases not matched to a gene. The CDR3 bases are TGCAGTGCTAGAGTCCACCCGACTAGCGGGAGTATCACAGATACGCAGTATTTT. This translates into CSARVHPTSGSITDTQYF.

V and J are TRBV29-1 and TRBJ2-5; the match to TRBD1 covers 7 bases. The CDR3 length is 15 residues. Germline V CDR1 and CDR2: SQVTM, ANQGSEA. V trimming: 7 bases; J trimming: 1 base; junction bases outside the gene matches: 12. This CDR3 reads CSAPPRQGSQETQYF. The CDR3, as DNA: TGCAGCGCCCCACCCCGACAGGGTTCCCAAGAGACCCAGTACTTC. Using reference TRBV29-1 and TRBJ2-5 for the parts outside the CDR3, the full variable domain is SAVISQKPSRDICQRGTSLTIQCQVDSQVTMMFWYRQQPGQSLTLIATANQGSEATYESGFVIDKFPISRPNLTFSTLTVSNMSPEDSSIYLCSAPPRQGSQETQYFGPGTRLLVL.

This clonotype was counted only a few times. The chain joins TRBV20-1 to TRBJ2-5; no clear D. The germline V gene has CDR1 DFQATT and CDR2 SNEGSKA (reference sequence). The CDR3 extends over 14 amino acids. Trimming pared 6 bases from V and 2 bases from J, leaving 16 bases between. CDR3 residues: CSATEAGWQETQYF. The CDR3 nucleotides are TGCAGTGCAACAGAGGCCGGCTGGCAAGAGACCCAGTACTTC.

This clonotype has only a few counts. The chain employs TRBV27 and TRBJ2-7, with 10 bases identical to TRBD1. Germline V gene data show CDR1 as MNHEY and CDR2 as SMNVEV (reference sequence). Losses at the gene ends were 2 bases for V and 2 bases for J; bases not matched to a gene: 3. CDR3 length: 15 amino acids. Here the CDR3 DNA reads TGTGCCAGCAGTTTAGGGACAGGGGCCCCCTACGAGCAGTACTTC. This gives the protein CASSLGTGAPYEQYF.

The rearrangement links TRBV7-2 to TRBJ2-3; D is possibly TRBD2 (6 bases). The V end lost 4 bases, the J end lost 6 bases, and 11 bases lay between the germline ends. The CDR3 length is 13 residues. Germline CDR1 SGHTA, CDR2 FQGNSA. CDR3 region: CASSSGVRDTQYF. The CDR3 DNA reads TGTGCCAGCAGCTCGGGGGTGAGGGATACGCAGTATTTT.

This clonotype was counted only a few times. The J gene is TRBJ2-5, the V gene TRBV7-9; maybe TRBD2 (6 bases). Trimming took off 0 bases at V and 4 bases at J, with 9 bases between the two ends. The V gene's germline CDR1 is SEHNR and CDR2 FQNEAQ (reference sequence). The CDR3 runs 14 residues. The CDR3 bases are TGTGCCAGCAGCTTAGCGATACTAGCAGAGACCCAGTACTTC. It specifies CASSLAILAETQYF.

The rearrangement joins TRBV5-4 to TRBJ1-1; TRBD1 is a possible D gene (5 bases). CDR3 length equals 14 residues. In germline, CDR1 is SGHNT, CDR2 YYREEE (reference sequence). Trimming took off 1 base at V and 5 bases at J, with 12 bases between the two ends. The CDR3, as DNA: TGTGCCAGCAGCTTGACCAGGGTGGAGACTGAAGCTTTCTTT. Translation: CASSLTRVETEAFF. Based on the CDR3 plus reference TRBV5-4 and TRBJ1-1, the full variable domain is ETGVTQSPTHLIKTRGQQVTLRCSSQSGHNTVSWYQQALGQGPQFIFQYYREEENGRGNFPPRFSGLQFPNYSSELNVNALELDDSALYLCASSLTRVETEAFFGQGTRLTVV.

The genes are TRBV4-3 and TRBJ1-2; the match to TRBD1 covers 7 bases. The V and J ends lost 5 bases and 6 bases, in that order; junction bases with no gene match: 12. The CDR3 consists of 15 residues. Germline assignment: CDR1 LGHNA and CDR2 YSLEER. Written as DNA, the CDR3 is TGCGCCAGCAGCATGGATCTGACAGGGAGCGATGGCTACACCTTC. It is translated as CASSMDLTGSDGYTF.

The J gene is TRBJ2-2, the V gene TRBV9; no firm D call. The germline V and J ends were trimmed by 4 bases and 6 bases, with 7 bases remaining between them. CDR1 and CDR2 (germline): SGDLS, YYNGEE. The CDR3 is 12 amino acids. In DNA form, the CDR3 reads TGTGCCAGCAGCCGGGCCCCCGGGGAGCTGTTTTTT. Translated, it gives CASSRAPGELFF.

The CDR3 region has the DNA TGCGCCAGCAGCCAAGCATCGCTAGCGGGGGGCCAAGAGACCCAGTACTTC. Translation gives CASSQASLAGGQETQYF. The genes are TRBV4-1 and TRBJ2-5; 11 bases map to TRBD2. CDR1 MGHRA and CDR2 YSYEKL come from the germline V gene. With 1 base clipped from V and 1 base from J, the junction kept 5 bases outside the gene matches. The CDR3 spans 17 residues.

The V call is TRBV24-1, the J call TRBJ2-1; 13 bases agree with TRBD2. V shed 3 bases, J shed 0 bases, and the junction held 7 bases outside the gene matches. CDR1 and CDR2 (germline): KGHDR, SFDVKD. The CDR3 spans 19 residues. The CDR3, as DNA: TGTGCCACCAGTGATGCCGCCGGGACTAGCGGGGCCTCCTACAATGAGCAGTTCTTC. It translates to CATSDAAGTSGASYNEQFF.

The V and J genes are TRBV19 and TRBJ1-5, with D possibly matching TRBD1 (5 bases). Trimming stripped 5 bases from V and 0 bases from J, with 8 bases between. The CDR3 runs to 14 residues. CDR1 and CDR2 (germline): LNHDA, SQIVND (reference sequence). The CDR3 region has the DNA TGTGCCAGTAGTCCCGGGGCTAGCAATCAGCCCCAGCATTTT. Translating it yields CASSPGASNQPQHF.

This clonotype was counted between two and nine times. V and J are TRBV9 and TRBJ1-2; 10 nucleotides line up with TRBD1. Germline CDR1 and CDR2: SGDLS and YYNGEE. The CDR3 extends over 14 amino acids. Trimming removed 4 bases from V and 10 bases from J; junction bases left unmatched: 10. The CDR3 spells CASSPSGTGADYTF. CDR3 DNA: TGTGCCAGCAGCCCGAGTGGGACAGGGGCGGACTACACCTTC. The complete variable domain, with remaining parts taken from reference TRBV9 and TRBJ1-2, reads DSGVTQTPKHLITATGQRVTLRCSPRSGDLSVYWYQQSLDQGLQFLIQYYNGEERAKGNILERFSAQQFPDLHSELNLSSLELGDSALYFCASSPSGTGADYTFGSGTRLTVV.

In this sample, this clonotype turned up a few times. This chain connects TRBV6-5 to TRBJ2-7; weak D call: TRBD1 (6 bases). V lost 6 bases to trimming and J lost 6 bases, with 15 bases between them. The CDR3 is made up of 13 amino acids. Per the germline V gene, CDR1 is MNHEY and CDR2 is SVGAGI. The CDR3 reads CASRMLTGSEQYF. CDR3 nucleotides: TGTGCCAGCAGAATGCTAACAGGGAGCGAGCAGTACTTC.